This T cell receptor (beta chain) stems from a study of OX40 agonist ivuxolimab in advanced cancers. At the level of the study: A diagnosis of hepatocellular carcinoma, melanoma, renal cell or head and neck cancer was present in dose-escalation patients. Allowance was made for prior anti-PD-1, anti-PD-L1 or anti-CTLA-4 therapy, and around 44% had some. Study-wide results and limits: Average numbers of expanded clones were greater in CD8+ T cells than in CD4+. Low normalized clonal expansion also occurred in some nonresponding patients.

CDR3 length: 15 residues. Trimming removed 6 bases from V and 0 bases from J, with 14 bases in between. The germline CDR1 and CDR2 sequences are MDHEN and SYDVKM. Notes on this clone: The antigen is unknown.

Repertoires were generated with immunoSEQ multiplex PCR, while TCRdb's copy carries only in-frame clones and drops some. Counted here are roughly 72,000 clones, 89% occurring once; the ten biggest clones make up roughly 10%. The genes are TRBV28 and TRBJ1-1, with D possibly TRBD1 on 6 matching bases. Sample: CD4+ or CD8+ T cells sorted from blood, taken in a trial of the OX40 agonist ivuxolimab. The TCR was taken from an adult with an advanced solid tumor such as melanoma, head and neck, liver or kidney cancer. The CDR3 is CASRHPGVMNTEAFF. The CDR3 DNA follows: TGTGCCAGCAGACATCCAGGGGTAATGAACACTGAAGCTTTCTTT.